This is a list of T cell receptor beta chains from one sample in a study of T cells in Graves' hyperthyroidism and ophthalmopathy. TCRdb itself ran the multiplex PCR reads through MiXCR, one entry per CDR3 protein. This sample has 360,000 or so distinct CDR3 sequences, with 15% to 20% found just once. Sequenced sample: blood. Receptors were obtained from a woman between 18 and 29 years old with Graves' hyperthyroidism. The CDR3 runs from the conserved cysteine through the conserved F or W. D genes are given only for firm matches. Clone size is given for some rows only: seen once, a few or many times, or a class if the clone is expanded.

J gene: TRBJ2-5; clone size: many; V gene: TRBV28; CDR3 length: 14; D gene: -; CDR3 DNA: TGTGCCAGCAGTTTGGAGGGGACACGAGAGACCCAGTACTTC; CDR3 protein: CASSLEGTRETQYF
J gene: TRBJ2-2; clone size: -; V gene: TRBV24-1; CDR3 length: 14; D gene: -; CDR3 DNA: TGTGCCACCAGTGACCGGGGTCTGATCGGGGAGCTGTTTTTT; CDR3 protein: CATSDRGLIGELFF
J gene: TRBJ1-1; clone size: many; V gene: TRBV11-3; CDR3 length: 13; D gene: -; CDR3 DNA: TGTGCCAGCAGCTTCGAAGATGGCACTGAAGCTTTCTTT; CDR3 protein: CASSFEDGTEAFF
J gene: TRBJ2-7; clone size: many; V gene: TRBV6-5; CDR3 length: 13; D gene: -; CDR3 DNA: TGTGCCAGCAGTTACAAAGGAGGCTACGAGCAGTACTTC; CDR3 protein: CASSYKGGYEQYF
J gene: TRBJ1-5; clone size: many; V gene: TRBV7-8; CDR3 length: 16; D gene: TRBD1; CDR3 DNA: TGTGCCAGCAGCTTAGCGGCAGGGGGGGGGGATCAGCCCCAGCATTTT; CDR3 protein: CASSLAAGGGDQPQHF
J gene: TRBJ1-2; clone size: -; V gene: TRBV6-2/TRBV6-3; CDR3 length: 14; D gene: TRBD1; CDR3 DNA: TGTGCCAGCAGTTACGCGGGACAGACCGATGGCTACACCTTC; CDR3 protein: CASSYAGQTDGYTF
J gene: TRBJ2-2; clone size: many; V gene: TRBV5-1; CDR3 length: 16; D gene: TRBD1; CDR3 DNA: TGCGCCAGCAGCTCTCCCGGGACAGCGAACACCGGGGAGCTGTTTTTT; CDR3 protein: CASSSPGTANTGELFF
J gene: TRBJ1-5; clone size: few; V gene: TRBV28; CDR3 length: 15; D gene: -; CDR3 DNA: TGTGCCAGCAGTTTGGGTTTCAGGGGCAATCAGCCCCAGCATTTT; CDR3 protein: CASSLGFRGNQPQHF
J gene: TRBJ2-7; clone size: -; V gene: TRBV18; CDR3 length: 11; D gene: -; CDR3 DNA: TGTGCCATCTCACCATCCTACGAGCAGTACTTC; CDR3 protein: CAISPSYEQYF
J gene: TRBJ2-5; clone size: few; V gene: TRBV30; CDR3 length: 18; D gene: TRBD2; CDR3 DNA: TGTGCCTGGAGTACTACAAGGCTAGCGGGGGGGCTTGGAGAGACCCAGTACTTC; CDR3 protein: CAWSTTRLAGGLGETQYF
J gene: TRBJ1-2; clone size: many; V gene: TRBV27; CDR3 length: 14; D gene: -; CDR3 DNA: TGTGCCGGCACCACCCGGGGCCCGACGGATGGCTACACCTTC; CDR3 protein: CAGTTRGPTDGYTF
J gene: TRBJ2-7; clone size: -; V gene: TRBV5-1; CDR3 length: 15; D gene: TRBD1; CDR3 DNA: TGCGCCAGCAGCCCACCAAAGGGACAGGTCTACGAGCAGTACTTC; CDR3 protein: CASSPPKGQVYEQYF
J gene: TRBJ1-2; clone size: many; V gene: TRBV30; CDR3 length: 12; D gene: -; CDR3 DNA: TGTGCCTGGGAATGGGTCCCCTATGGCTACACCTTC; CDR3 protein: CAWEWVPYGYTF
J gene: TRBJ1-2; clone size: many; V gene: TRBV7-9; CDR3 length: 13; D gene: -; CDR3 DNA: TGTGCCAGCAGCCCAACACAGGACCTTGGCTACACCTTC; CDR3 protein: CASSPTQDLGYTF
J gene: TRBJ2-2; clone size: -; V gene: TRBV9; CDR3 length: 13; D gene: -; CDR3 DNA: TGTGCCAGCTCGGACGCGAACACCGGGGAGCTGTTTTTT; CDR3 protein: CASSDANTGELFF
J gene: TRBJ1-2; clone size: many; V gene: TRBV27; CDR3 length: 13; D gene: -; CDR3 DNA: TGTGCCAGCAGTTTACAGGGACTTGGGGGCTACACCTTC; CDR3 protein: CASSLQGLGGYTF
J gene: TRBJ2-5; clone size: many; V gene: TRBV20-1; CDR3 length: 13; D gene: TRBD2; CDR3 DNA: TGCAGTGCCAACCTCGGACTAGCTGAGACCCAGTACTTC; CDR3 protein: CSANLGLAETQYF
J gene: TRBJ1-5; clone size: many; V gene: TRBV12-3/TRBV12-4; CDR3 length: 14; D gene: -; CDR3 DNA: TGTGCCAGCCTAGACGGGGGGAGCAATCAGCCCCAGCATTTT; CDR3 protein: CASLDGGSNQPQHF
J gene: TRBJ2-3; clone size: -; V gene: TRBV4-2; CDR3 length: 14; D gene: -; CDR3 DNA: TGTGCCAGCAGCCAAGGTGAAGGAACAGATACGCAGTATTTT; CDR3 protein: CASSQGEGTDTQYF
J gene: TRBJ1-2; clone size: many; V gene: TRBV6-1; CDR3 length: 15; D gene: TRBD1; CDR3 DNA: TGTGCCAGCAGTGAAGGAGGGACAGTAATCTATGGCTACACCTTC; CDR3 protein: CASSEGGTVIYGYTF
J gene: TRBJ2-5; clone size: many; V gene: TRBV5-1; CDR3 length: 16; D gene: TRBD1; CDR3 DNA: TGCGCCAGCAGGATTTCCGGGACAGGGGTTGTGGAGACCCAGTACTTC; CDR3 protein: CASRISGTGVVETQYF
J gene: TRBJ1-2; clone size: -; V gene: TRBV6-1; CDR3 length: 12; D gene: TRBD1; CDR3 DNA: TGTGCCACTGGACAGGGGGGAGATGGCTACACCTTC; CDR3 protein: CATGQGGDGYTF
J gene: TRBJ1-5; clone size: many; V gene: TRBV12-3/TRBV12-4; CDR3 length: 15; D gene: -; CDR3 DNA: TGTGCCAGCAGTCCCCCCGGGGGAGGCAATCAGCCCCAGCATTTT; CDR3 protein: CASSPPGGGNQPQHF
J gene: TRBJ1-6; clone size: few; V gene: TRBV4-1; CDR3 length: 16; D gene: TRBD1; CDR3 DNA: TGCGCCAGCAGCCAAGTAGTACAGGGGGACTCTTCACCCCTCCACTTT; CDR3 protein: CASSQVVQGDSSPLHF
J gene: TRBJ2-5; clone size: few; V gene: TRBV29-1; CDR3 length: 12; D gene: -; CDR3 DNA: TGCAGCGTTGAAGTCAACCAAGAGACCCAGTACTTC; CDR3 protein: CSVEVNQETQYF
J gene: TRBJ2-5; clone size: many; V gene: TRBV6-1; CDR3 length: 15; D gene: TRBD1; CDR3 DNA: TGTGCCAGCAGTGAAGGAAGACAGGGGGAGGAGACCCAGTACTTC; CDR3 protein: CASSEGRQGEETQYF
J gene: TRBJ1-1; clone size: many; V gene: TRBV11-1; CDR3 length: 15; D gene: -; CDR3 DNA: TGTGCCAGCAGCCCGCTACAGGGAGGAGGGACTGAAGCTTTCTTT; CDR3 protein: CASSPLQGGGTEAFF
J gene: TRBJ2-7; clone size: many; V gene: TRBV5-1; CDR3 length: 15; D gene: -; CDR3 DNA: TGCGCCAGCAGCTTGTACGGGGGGCCTCTCTTGGAGCAGTACTTC; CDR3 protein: CASSLYGGPLLEQYF
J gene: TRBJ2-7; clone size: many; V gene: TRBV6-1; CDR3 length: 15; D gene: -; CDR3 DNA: TGTGCCAGCAGTGAACGTGTTCAACGGAGTGACGAGCAGTACTTC; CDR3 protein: CASSERVQRSDEQYF
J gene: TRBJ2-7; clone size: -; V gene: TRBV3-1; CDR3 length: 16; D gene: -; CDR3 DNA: TGTGCCAGCAGCCAAGGGGCGCCGGGACGGTTCTACGAGCAGTACTTC; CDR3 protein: CASSQGAPGRFYEQYF
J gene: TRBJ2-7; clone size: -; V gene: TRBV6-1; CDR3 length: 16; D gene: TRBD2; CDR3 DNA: TGTGCCAGCGCTTCGTTACTAGCGCGCCGACCCTACGAGCAGTACTTC; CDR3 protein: CASASLLARRPYEQYF
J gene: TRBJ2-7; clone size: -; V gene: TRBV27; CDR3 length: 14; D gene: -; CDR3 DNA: TGTGCCAGCAGTTTGGTGATAGTCGGTTGCGAGCAGTACTTC; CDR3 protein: CASSLVIVGCEQYF
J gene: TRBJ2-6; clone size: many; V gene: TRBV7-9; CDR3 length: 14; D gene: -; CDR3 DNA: TGTGCCAGCAGATTGGACTCTGGGGCCAACGTCCTGACTTTC; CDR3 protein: CASRLDSGANVLTF
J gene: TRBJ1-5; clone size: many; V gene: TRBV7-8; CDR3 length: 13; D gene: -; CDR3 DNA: TGTGCCAGCAGCTTCACGGATAATCAGCCCCAGCATTTT; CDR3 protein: CASSFTDNQPQHF
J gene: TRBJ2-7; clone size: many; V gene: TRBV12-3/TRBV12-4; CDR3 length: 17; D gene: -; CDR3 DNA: TGTGCCAGCAGTTTAAGGTCGGGCCGGGACAAGGACTACGAGCAGTACTTC; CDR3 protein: CASSLRSGRDKDYEQYF
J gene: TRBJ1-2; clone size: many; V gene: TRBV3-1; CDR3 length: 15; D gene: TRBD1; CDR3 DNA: TGTGCCAGCAGCGTCGACAGGGACCGTAACTATGGCTACACCTTC; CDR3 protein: CASSVDRDRNYGYTF